The 16 T cell receptor beta chains reported below all come from one sample, sequenced in a study of control samples from healthy donors and cancer patients. Clones were sequenced by immunoSEQ multiplex PCR, and TCRdb holds only the in-frame ones, with some missing. The sample consists of about 130,000 clones, roughly 90% of them appearing once. Sequencing was carried out using blood. These receptors all come from a woman between 50 and 59 years old in good health.

This clone was counted once. The J gene is TRBJ1-3, the V gene TRBV3-1 (or the pseudogene TRBV3-2); no clear D. The CDR3 has 17 amino acids. The V end lost 0 bases, the J end lost 5 bases, and 17 bases lay between the germline ends. From germline, CDR1 is LGHDT and CDR2 YNNKEL (reference sequence). The CDR3 protein is CASSQDRRLHSRNTIYF. CDR3 in DNA: TGTGCCAGCAGCCAAGATCGGAGGTTGCACAGTAGAAACACCATATATTTT.

As regards this clone: The same CDR3 also results from other DNA sequences found in this sample. The gene calls are TRBV6-1 and TRBJ1-2; the match to TRBD1 covers 9 bases. V was clipped by 2 bases and J by 7 bases; unmatched bases: 2. Germline V gene lookup returns CDR1 MNHNS and CDR2 SASEGT. CDR3 length: 13 amino acids. In nucleotides, the CDR3 is TGTGCCAGCAGTGAACGACAGGGGGGTGGCTACACCTTC. Translating gives CASSERQGGGYTF.

This clone appeared a few times. The genes are TRBV7-9 and TRBJ1-6; 7 bases line up with TRBD1. The CDR3 sequence is 14 residues long. V was pared by 5 bases and J by 11 bases, with 9 bases of the junction left unmatched. Germline CDR1 and CDR2: SEHNR and FQNEAQ (reference sequence). The chain's CDR3 is CASSQGQPGAPLHF. CDR3 DNA: TGTGCCAGCAGCCAGGGACAGCCGGGGGCACCCCTCCACTTT.

The rearrangement links TRBV4-2 to TRBJ1-2, with D uncertain. CDR1 is LGHNA and CDR2 is YNFKEQ in the germline V gene. Trimming removed 0 bases at V and 4 bases at J, with 12 bases between. The CDR3 sequence is 15 residues long. CDR3 protein: CASSQEEGSGYGYTF. The CDR3 DNA sequence: TGTGCCAGCAGCCAAGAGGAGGGTTCAGGCTATGGCTACACCTTC.

This clone was seen a single time. The rearrangement joins TRBV10-2 to TRBJ1-2, with 9 bases that match TRBD1. Trimming took 6 bases from V and 3 from J; bases not matched to a gene: 8. This CDR3 has 15 residues. Germline CDR1 is WSHSY and CDR2 is SAAADI. CDR3 amino acids: CASSATGGTDYGYTF. DNA of the CDR3: TGCGCCAGCAGCGCCACAGGGGGCACTGACTATGGCTACACCTTC.

V is TRBV2 and J is TRBJ1-1; D uncertain. The CDR3 has 13 amino acids. V lost 0 bases, J lost 3 bases, and 5 bases lay in between. Germline V gene sequence: CDR1 SNHLY, CDR2 FYNNEI. The CDR3: CASSEAWDTEAFF. CDR3 coding DNA: TGTGCCAGCAGTGAAGCCTGGGACACTGAAGCTTTCTTT.

V gene TRBV30 combines with J gene TRBJ2-1; no definite D call. CDR3 size: 12 residues. Trimming took 5 bases from V and 2 from J, leaving 7 bases between them. Germline-derived CDR1 and CDR2 are GTSNPN and SVGIG (reference sequence). The CDR3 nucleotides read TGTGCCTGGGGGGTCCCCTACAATGAGCAGTTCTTC. It encodes CAWGVPYNEQFF.

The chain recombines TRBV9 with TRBJ2-4; tentatively, D is TRBD1 (6 bases). CDR3 length equals 16 residues. V was cut by 1 base and J by 1 base, with 12 bases left in between. Germline V gene sequence: CDR1 SGDLS, CDR2 YYNGEE. The CDR3 sequence: CASSVTDSWAKNIQYF. CDR3 bases: TGTGCCAGCAGCGTAACGGACAGCTGGGCCAAAAACATTCAGTACTTC. Filled out from reference TRBV9 and TRBJ2-4, the complete variable domain reads DSGVTQTPKHLITATGQRVTLRCSPRSGDLSVYWYQQSLDQGLQFLIQYYNGEERAKGNILERFSAQQFPDLHSELNLSSLELGDSALYFCASSVTDSWAKNIQYFGAGTRLSVL.

This clone was observed once. V and J are TRBV10-3 and TRBJ2-2; D may be TRBD1 (6 bases). From germline, CDR1 is ENHRY and CDR2 SYGVKD. Trimming took off 4 bases at V and 2 bases at J, with 8 bases between the two ends. The CDR3 spans 14 residues. The CDR3 reads CAISGGLNTGELFF. DNA of the CDR3: TGTGCCATCAGTGGGGGGCTAAACACCGGGGAGCTGTTTTTT.

The rearrangement links TRBV5-1 to TRBJ1-2, with 10 bases identical to TRBD1. The CDR3 contains 16 residues. Germline assignment: CDR1 SGHRS and CDR2 YFSETQ. V lost 3 bases and J lost 4; bases outside the gene matches: 9. CDR3 region: CASSYTGQGNAYGYTF. The DNA for the CDR3 is TGCGCCAGCAGCTATACGGGACAGGGGAACGCCTATGGCTACACCTTC.

The rearrangement joins TRBV6-5 to TRBJ1-4, with a tentative D call TRBD1 (5 bases). V was clipped by 6 bases and J by 0 bases, with 8 bases between them. The V gene's germline CDR1 is MNHEY and CDR2 SVGAGI. The CDR3 consists of 14 residues. The CDR3: CASSRGATNEKLFF. The CDR3 DNA is TGTGCCAGCAGCCGGGGGGCAACTAATGAAAAACTGTTTTTT.

CDR3 DNA sequence: TGCGCCAGCAGCTTAATAGCGGGCGAGGGGGTGGATGAGCAGTTCTTC. Translated, it gives CASSLIAGEGVDEQFF. The genes are TRBV5-1 and TRBJ2-1; TRBD2 might be the D (7 bases). The CDR3 is made up of 16 amino acids. The germline gives CDR1 SGHRS, CDR2 YFSETQ. The V and J ends lost 2 bases and 8 bases respectively, with 20 bases between them.

Turning to this clone: Distinct nucleotide sequences in the sample also encode this CDR3. The rearrangement joins TRBV5-1 to TRBJ2-5; weak D call: TRBD1 (6 bases). V was trimmed by 0 bases and J by 2 bases, leaving 8 bases between them. This CDR3 is 14 amino acids long. Germline V gene sequence: CDR1 SGHRS, CDR2 YFSETQ. The CDR3: CASSLGRGQETQYF. The CDR3 DNA follows: TGCGCCAGCAGCTTGGGAAGGGGGCAAGAGACCCAGTACTTC.

The chain uses TRBV5-4 and TRBJ2-3, with 8 positions matching TRBD1. The V segment lost 4 bases and the J segment 2 bases; nucleotides outside the gene matches: 3. From germline, CDR1 is SGHNT and CDR2 YYREEE (reference sequence). The CDR3 has 14 amino acids. This CDR3 reads CASSKGQDTDTQYF. The CDR3 coding sequence is TGTGCCAGCAGCAAGGGACAGGACACAGATACGCAGTATTTT.

The chain joins TRBV3-1 (or the pseudogene TRBV3-2) to TRBJ2-5; no clear D. The germline CDR1 and CDR2 sequences are LGHDT and YNNKEL (reference sequence). The germline V and J ends were trimmed by 0 bases and 4 bases, with 3 bases remaining between them. The CDR3 is made up of 12 amino acids. CDR3 nucleotide sequence: TGTGCCAGCAGCCAAGATGTAGAGACCCAGTACTTC. Translated: CASSQDVETQYF.

This chain uses TRBV5-4 with TRBJ2-5; 11 bases match TRBD1. Germline CDR1 reads SGHNT; CDR2 reads YYREEE (reference sequence). V was clipped by 4 bases and J by 1 base; unmatched bases: 0. The CDR3 runs 14 residues. In nucleotides, the CDR3 is TGTGCCAGCAGCGGACAGGGGGCCCAAGAGACCCAGTACTTC. Translated, it gives CASSGQGAQETQYF. Drawing the rest from reference TRBV5-4 and TRBJ2-5, the complete variable domain is ETGVTQSPTHLIKTRGQQVTLRCSSQSGHNTVSWYQQALGQGPQFIFQYYREEENGRGNFPPRFSGLQFPNYSSELNVNALELDDSALYLCASSGQGAQETQYFGPGTRLLVL.